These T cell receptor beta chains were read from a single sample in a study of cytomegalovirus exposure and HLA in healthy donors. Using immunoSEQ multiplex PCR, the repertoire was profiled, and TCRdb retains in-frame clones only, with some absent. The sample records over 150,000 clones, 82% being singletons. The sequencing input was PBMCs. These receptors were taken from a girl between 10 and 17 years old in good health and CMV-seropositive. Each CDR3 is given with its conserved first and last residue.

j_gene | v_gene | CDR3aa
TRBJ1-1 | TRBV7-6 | CASSLGGPNTEAFF
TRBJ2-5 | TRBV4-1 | CASSQDPSGSRGETQYF
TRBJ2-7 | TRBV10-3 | CAIRKKQDRDRYEQYF
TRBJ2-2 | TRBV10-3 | CAISESQRTNTGELFF
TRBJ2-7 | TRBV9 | CASSVSSGSYEQYF
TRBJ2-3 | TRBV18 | CASSLTGLAYDTQYF
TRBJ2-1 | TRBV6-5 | CASSYGDRGVINEQFF
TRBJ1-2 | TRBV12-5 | CASGSRGYRAYYGYTF
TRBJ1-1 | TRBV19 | CASNQGGIGTGNTEAFF
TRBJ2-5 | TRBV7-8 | CASSLVPSGGFTTQYF
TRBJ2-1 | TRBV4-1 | CASRPVAGGLYNGQFF
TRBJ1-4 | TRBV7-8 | CASSPGQGGPNEKLFF
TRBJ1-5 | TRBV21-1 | CARGTRVGTDHNQPQHF
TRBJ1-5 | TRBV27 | CASSFGQGNQPQHF
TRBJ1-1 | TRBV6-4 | CASRSHRGHTEAFF
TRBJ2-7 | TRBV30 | CAWIPVHSYEQYF